A single sample gave rise to the 5 T cell receptor beta chains below, sequenced in a study of cytomegalovirus exposure and HLA in healthy donors. Assay: immunoSEQ multiplex PCR; the TCRdb copy retains only in-frame clones and omits some. The table records 150,000 to 200,000 clones, more than 75% of them present only once. The sequenced sample was PBMCs. Source of these receptors: a woman in her twenties or thirties in good health and CMV-seronegative.

The CDR3 sequence is CASSADRGRSRDSPLHF. CDR3 nucleotide sequence: TGTGCCAGCAGTGCGGACAGGGGCCGCTCCCGGGATTCACCCCTCCACTTT. The chain is built from TRBV2 and TRBJ1-6; 9 bases map to TRBD1. CDR1 and CDR2 from the germline V gene are SNHLY and FYNNEI. The V segment lost 4 bases and the J segment 8 bases; nucleotides outside the gene matches: 12. This CDR3 region has 17 residues.

The chain joins TRBV7-9 to TRBJ1-6; 8 nucleotides align to TRBD1. CDR3 length: 15 residues. With 6 bases clipped from V and 7 bases from J, the junction kept 8 bases outside the gene matches. In germline, CDR1 is SEHNR, CDR2 FQNEAQ (reference sequence). The CDR3: CASSPFGTGNSPLHF. The CDR3 DNA reads TGTGCCAGCAGTCCATTCGGGACAGGAAATTCACCCCTCCACTTT.

The V call is TRBV2, the J call TRBJ1-4; D not resolved. The CDR3 totals 14 residues. CDR1 is SNHLY, CDR2 FYNNEI, per germline. The V end was cut by 3 bases, the J end by 4 bases, with 9 bases between. The CDR3 region has the DNA TGTGCCAGCAGTGAGAGGGCACATAATGAAAAACTGTTTTTT. Protein: CASSERAHNEKLFF.

The chain joins TRBV13 to TRBJ2-1; 10 positions match TRBD2. The V segment lost 5 bases and the J segment 4 bases; nucleotides outside the gene matches: 5. Germline-derived CDR1 and CDR2 are PRHDT and FYEKMQ (reference sequence). The CDR3 consists of 15 residues. The CDR3: CASSITSGAYNEQFF. The CDR3, as DNA: TGTGCCAGCAGCATCACTAGCGGGGCTTACAATGAGCAGTTCTTC.

The chain recombines TRBV7-9 with TRBJ2-7; D possibly corresponds to TRBD1 (6 bases). The V and J ends lost 4 bases and 5 bases respectively, with 18 bases between them. From germline, CDR1 is SEHNR and CDR2 FQNEAQ (reference sequence). CDR3 length equals 15 residues. CDR3 sequence: CASSSDRTVPNEQYF. The CDR3 nucleotides are TGTGCCAGCAGCTCGGATCGGACAGTTCCTAACGAGCAGTACTTC.